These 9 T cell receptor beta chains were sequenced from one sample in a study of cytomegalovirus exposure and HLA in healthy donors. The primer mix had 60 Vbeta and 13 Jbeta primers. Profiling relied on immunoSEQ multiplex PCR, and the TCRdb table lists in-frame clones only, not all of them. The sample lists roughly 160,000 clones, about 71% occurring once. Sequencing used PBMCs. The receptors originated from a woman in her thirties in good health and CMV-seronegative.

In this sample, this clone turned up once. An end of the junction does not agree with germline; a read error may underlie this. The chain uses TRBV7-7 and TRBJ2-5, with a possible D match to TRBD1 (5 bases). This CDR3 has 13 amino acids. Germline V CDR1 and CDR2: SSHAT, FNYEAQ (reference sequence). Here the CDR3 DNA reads TGTGCTAGCAGCTCGCAGGACACCGAGACCCAGTACTTC. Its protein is CASSSQDTETQYF.

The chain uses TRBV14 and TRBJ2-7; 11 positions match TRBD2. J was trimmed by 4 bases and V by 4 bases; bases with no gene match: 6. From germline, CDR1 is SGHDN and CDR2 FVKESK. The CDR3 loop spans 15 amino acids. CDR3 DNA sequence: TGTGCCAGCAGCCTACATAGCGGGGGGGCTTACGAGCAGTACTTC. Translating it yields CASSLHSGGAYEQYF.

CDR3 DNA sequence: TGTGCCAGCAGCAAGGACAGACATCAGCCCCAGCATTTT. Its translation: CASSKDRHQPQHF. The chain links TRBV2 to TRBJ1-5; the D gene is possibly TRBD1 (6 bases). CDR3 length: 13 residues. The germline V and J ends were trimmed by 6 bases and 5 bases, with 11 bases remaining between them. Looked up from germline, CDR1 is SNHLY and CDR2 is FYNNEI. Supplemented by reference TRBV2 and TRBJ1-5, the full variable domain reads EPEVTQTPSHQVTQMGQEVILRCVPISNHLYFYWYRQILGQKVEFLVSFYNNEISEKSEIFDDQFSVERPDGSNFTLKIRSTKLEDSAMYFCASSKDRHQPQHFGDGTRLSIL.

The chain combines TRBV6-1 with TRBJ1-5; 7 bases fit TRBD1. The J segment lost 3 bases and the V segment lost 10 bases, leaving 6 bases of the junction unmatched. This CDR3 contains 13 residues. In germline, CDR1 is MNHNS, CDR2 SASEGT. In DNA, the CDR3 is TGTGCCACCGGACAGGACTTCAATCAGCCCCAGCATTTT. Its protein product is CATGQDFNQPQHF.

CDR3 in DNA: TGCGCCAGCAGCTTGGCCGGGACAGGGTTTGGTTCACCCCTCCACTTT. Residues: CASSLAGTGFGSPLHF. The chain links TRBV5-1 to TRBJ1-6, with 9 nucleotides matching TRBD1. The germline gives CDR1 SGHRS, CDR2 YFSETQ. V gave up 0 bases and J gave up 9 bases; unmatched junction bases: 7. This CDR3 region has 16 residues.

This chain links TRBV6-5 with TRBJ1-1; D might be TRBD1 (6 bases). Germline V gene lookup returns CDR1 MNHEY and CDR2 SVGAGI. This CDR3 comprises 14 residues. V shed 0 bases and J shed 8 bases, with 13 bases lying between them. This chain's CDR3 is CASSYSIVTGEAFF. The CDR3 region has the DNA TGTGCCAGCAGTTACTCGATTGTAACAGGGGAAGCTTTCTTT.

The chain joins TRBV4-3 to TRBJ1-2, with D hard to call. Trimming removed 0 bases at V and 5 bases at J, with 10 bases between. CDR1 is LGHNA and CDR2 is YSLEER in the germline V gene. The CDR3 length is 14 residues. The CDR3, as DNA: TGCGCCAGCAGCCAAGATACCGGGTTGTATGGCTACACCTTC. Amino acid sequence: CASSQDTGLYGYTF.

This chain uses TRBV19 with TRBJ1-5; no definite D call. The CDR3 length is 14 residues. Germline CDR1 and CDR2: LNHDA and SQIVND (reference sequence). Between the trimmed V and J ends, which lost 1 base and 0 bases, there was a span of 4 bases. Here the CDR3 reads CASSIAGSNQPQHF. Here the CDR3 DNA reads TGTGCCAGTAGTATAGCCGGTAGCAATCAGCCCCAGCATTTT.

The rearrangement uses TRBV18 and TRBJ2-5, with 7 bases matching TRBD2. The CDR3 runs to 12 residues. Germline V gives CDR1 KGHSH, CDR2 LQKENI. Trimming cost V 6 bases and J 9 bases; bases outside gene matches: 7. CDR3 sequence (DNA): TGTGCCAGCTCCGAACTAGCGAAGGCCCAGTACTTC. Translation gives CASSELAKAQYF.